The 27 T cell receptor beta chains below all came from one sample that was sequenced in a study of T cell responses to AZD1222 COVID-19 vaccine. Some clones are missing from TCRdb's copy, which holds only in-frame ones; the method was immunoSEQ multiplex PCR. This sample carries some 170,000 clones, approximately 88% of them seen once, and the ten largest clones take around 4.5%. The sequencing here drew on peripheral blood, taken 28 days after the second AZD1222 dose. The origin of the receptors is an adult who received the AZD1222 COVID-19 vaccine.

The V gene is TRBV7-9, the J gene TRBJ1-3, with D perhaps TRBD1 (5 bases). Germline V gene data show CDR1 as SEHNR and CDR2 as FQNEAQ (reference sequence). Deletions cut 4 bases from V and 0 bases from J, with 16 bases between. The CDR3 loop spans 17 amino acids. Here the CDR3 DNA reads TGTGCCAGCAGCTCAGCAGGAAGGGGCCGCTCTGGAAACACCATATATTTT. This gives the protein CASSSAGRGRSGNTIYF.

This clone was observed once. The chain carries TRBV11-2 and TRBJ2-2; perhaps TRBD2 as D (5 bases). V lost 5 bases and J lost 5, with 9 bases in between. The CDR3 is made up of 13 amino acids. Germline V gene data show CDR1 as SGHAT and CDR2 as FQNNGV. In DNA, the CDR3 is TGTGCCAGCAGCCTTCGAGGGACCGGGGAGCTGTTTTTT. It is translated as CASSLRGTGELFF.

The chain combines TRBV29-1 with TRBJ2-1, with a weak D call TRBD1 (6 bases). CDR1 is SQVTM, CDR2 ANQGSEA, per germline. The CDR3 runs to 14 residues. V lost 6 bases and J 3 bases, leaving 15 bases between the germline ends. In DNA form, the CDR3 reads TGCAGCGTGAAGAACCGGGACATCTACAATGAGCAGTTCTTC. It yields the protein CSVKNRDIYNEQFF.

The J gene is TRBJ1-1, the V gene TRBV10-2; the D gene is possibly TRBD1 (5 bases). The CDR3 has 13 residues. CDR1 is WSHSY, CDR2 SAAADI, per germline. Trimming cost V 10 bases and J 8 bases, with 20 bases left between them. The CDR3 sequence: CATEEVTRGEAFF. CDR3 in DNA: TGCGCCACCGAGGAAGTGACTCGGGGGGAAGCTTTCTTT.

The chain joins TRBV30 to TRBJ1-1; D perhaps matches TRBD1 (5 bases). Germline CDR1 GTSNPN, CDR2 SVGIG (reference sequence). V was cut by 2 bases and J by 4 bases, with 8 bases left in between. The CDR3 is made up of 12 amino acids. The CDR3 DNA reads as TGTGCCTGGAGTAGCCAGGGCACTGAAGCTTTCTTT. It yields the protein CAWSSQGTEAFF.

The CDR3 reads CASIPPGGRGQPQHF. The CDR3, as DNA: TGTGCCAGTATCCCTCCCGGGGGCAGGGGTCAGCCCCAGCATTTT. J is TRBJ1-5 and V is TRBV19, with a possible D match to TRBD1 (6 bases). This CDR3 spans 15 amino acids. Per germline, CDR1 LNHDA and CDR2 SQIVND (reference sequence). V lost 7 bases to trimming and J lost 6 bases, with 19 bases between them. Complete variable domain (other parts from reference TRBV19 and TRBJ1-5): DGGITQSPKYLFRKEGQNVTLSCEQNLNHDAMYWYRQDPGQGLRLIYYSQIVNDFQKGDIAEGYSVSREKKESFPLTVTSAQKNPTAFYLCASIPPGGRGQPQHFGDGTRLSIL.

CDR3 nucleotide sequence: TGCGCCAGCAGCCAAGAGTACAGGGTTACCGGGGAGCTGTTTTTT. Protein sequence: CASSQEYRVTGELFF. V usage is TRBV4-1 and J usage is TRBJ2-2; maybe TRBD1 (6 bases). Trimming cost V 0 bases and J 5 bases, with 10 bases left between them. Germline lookup yields CDR1 MGHRA and CDR2 YSYEKL. The CDR3 is 15 residues long.

The chain joins TRBV6-5 to TRBJ1-2; D possibly corresponds to TRBD1 (5 bases). Germline lookup yields CDR1 MNHEY and CDR2 SVGAGI. This CDR3 contains 15 residues. The ends were cut back, 4 bases at V and 3 bases at J, with 15 bases in the middle. The CDR3 coding sequence is TGTGCCAGCAGTTCGGCAGGGAACACCTACTATGGCTACACCTTC. Translated: CASSSAGNTYYGYTF.

This clone has only one observation. The chain is built from TRBV29-1 and TRBJ2-5; D ambiguous. Germline-derived CDR1 and CDR2 are SQVTM and ANQGSEA. V dropped 2 bases and J dropped 4 bases, with 8 bases sitting between them. There are 12 residues in the CDR3. The CDR3 bases are TGCAGCGTTGAACTGAGTACAGAGACCCAGTACTTC. This sequence encodes CSVELSTETQYF. The full variable domain, rest sourced from reference TRBV29-1 and TRBJ2-5, is SAVISQKPSRDICQRGTSLTIQCQVDSQVTMMFWYRQQPGQSLTLIATANQGSEATYESGFVIDKFPISRPNLTFSTLTVSNMSPEDSSIYLCSVELSTETQYFGPGTRLLVL.

This clone has a handful of counts. The chain carries TRBV6-4 and TRBJ2-2; D uncertain. CDR1 is MRHNA and CDR2 is SNTAGT in the germline V gene. The CDR3 has 13 amino acids. Deletions cut 2 bases from V and 2 bases from J, with 3 bases between. The DNA for the CDR3 is TGTGCCAGCAGTGACAAAAACACCGGGGAGCTGTTTTTT. Amino acids: CASSDKNTGELFF.

This chain connects TRBV11-2 to TRBJ2-2, with 7 bases aligning to TRBD2. From germline, CDR1 is SGHAT and CDR2 FQNNGV. The trim removed 0 bases at V and 8 bases at J, leaving 3 bases unmatched. The CDR3 loop spans 14 amino acids. CDR3 loop: CASSLELASGELFF. DNA for the CDR3: TGTGCCAGCAGCTTAGAACTAGCGTCGGGGGAGCTGTTTTTT.

This chain uses TRBV12-5 with TRBJ1-1; D perhaps matches TRBD1 (5 bases). Trimming shortened V by 7 bases and J by 5 bases, and 8 bases separated the two germline ends. This CDR3 contains 11 residues. Germline V gives CDR1 LGHNT, CDR2 FRNRAP. The CDR3 sequence: CASDPGTEAFF. In DNA, the CDR3 is TGTGCTAGTGATCCAGGGACTGAAGCTTTCTTT.

This chain joins TRBV5-1 and TRBJ2-7; 7 bases fit TRBD2. This CDR3 region has 12 residues. The germline V gene has CDR1 SGHRS and CDR2 YFSETQ. The J segment lost 4 bases and the V segment lost 4 bases, leaving 2 bases of the junction unmatched. The CDR3 coding sequence is TGCGCCAGCAGCCGGGACTATTACGAGCAGTACTTC. Protein sequence: CASSRDYYEQYF.

The chain carries TRBV6-5 and TRBJ2-7, with D maybe TRBD2 (5 bases). Trimming shortened V by 4 bases and J by 7 bases, and 14 bases separated the two germline ends. The CDR3 loop spans 13 amino acids. Per the germline V gene, CDR1 is MNHEY and CDR2 is SVGAGI. The CDR3 sequence: CASSFRGSREQYF. CDR3 bases: TGTGCCAGCAGTTTTCGAGGGTCTCGGGAGCAGTACTTC.

The chain employs TRBV18 and TRBJ1-2; 9 positions agree with TRBD1. The length of the CDR3 is 13 residues. V shed 6 bases and J 8 bases; nucleotides not matched to a gene: 7. Looked up from germline, CDR1 is KGHSH and CDR2 is LQKENI. For the CDR3, the DNA is TGTGCCAGCTCGCCTGGGACAGGGAGCGGCTACACCTTC. This translates into CASSPGTGSGYTF.

V is TRBV5-1 and J is TRBJ2-3, with 7 bases that match TRBD2. There are 15 residues in the CDR3. With 0 bases clipped from V and 2 bases from J, the junction kept 3 bases outside the gene matches. The germline V gene has CDR1 SGHRS and CDR2 YFSETQ. DNA of the CDR3: TGCGCCAGCAGCTTGGGTGCGGGGGACACAGATACGCAGTATTTT. This gives the protein CASSLGAGDTDTQYF.

CDR3 nucleotides: TGTGCCAGCAGCTTAGCCGGGACCATTGGTAGCTCCTATAATTCACCCCTCCACTTT. Amino acid sequence: CASSLAGTIGSSYNSPLHF. This chain links TRBV7-2 with TRBJ1-6; a possible D gene is TRBD1 (5 bases). V was trimmed by 0 bases and J by 0 bases, leaving 15 bases between them. Germline loops: CDR1 SGHTA, CDR2 FQGNSA. The CDR3 extends over 19 amino acids.

The chain recombines TRBV7-8 with TRBJ2-3; D is undetermined. Looked up from germline, CDR1 is SGHVS and CDR2 is FQNEAQ. The CDR3 is made up of 13 amino acids. V lost 4 bases, J lost 6 bases, and 11 bases lay in between. CDR3 region: CASSSSAADTQYF. CDR3 DNA: TGTGCCAGCAGCTCCTCAGCCGCGGATACGCAGTATTTT.

This chain links TRBV29-1 with TRBJ1-2; a weak D match, TRBD1 (5 bases). The CDR3 loop spans 14 amino acids. V lost 8 bases and J 4 bases, leaving 20 bases between the germline ends. Germline CDR1 reads SQVTM; CDR2 reads ANQGSEA. CDR3 residues: CSTRATVRPYGYTF. The CDR3 region has the DNA TGCAGCACCAGGGCGACAGTAAGACCCTATGGCTACACCTTC.

The rearrangement links TRBV27 to TRBJ2-2; 7 positions match TRBD2. Germline CDR1 MNHEY, CDR2 SMNVEV (reference sequence). The junction had 2 bases not matched to a gene; V was cut back by 5 bases and J by 2 bases. This CDR3 has 14 amino acids. In nucleotides, the CDR3 is TGTGCCAGCAGTAGCGGGGTTAACACCGGGGAGCTGTTTTTT. It codes for CASSSGVNTGELFF.

This clone has more than one count but fewer than ten. The genes are TRBV6-4 and TRBJ2-7, with unresolved D. CDR1 and CDR2 from the germline V gene are MRHNA and SNTAGT. V was trimmed by 6 bases and J by 5 bases, leaving 14 bases between them. The CDR3 runs to 13 residues. Written as DNA, the CDR3 is TGTGCCAGCAGAAATCAGCCTTTCGACGAGCAGTACTTC. Its protein is CASRNQPFDEQYF.

The V gene is TRBV30, the J gene TRBJ2-1; maybe TRBD2 (7 bases). The CDR3 length is 13 residues. Germline assignment: CDR1 GTSNPN and CDR2 SVGIG (reference sequence). Deletions cut 3 bases from V and 8 bases from J, with 14 bases between. CDR3 in amino acids: CAWRGGGPYEQFF. The CDR3 coding sequence is TGTGCCTGGAGAGGGGGGGGGCCTTATGAGCAGTTCTTC.

The rearrangement joins TRBV9 to TRBJ1-3, with D perhaps matching TRBD1 (5 bases). Germline loops: CDR1 SGDLS, CDR2 YYNGEE. This CDR3 is 16 amino acids long. V lost 0 bases and J 1 base, leaving 11 bases between the germline ends. DNA of the CDR3: TGTGCCAGCAGCGTAGACCCCGGGGCTTCTGGAAACACCATATATTTT. Translating it yields CASSVDPGASGNTIYF.

The chain uses TRBV7-9 and TRBJ1-2; 10 nucleotides agree with TRBD1. There are 17 residues in the CDR3. V trimming: 6 bases; J trimming: 4 bases; junction bases outside the gene matches: 14. Germline V gives CDR1 SEHNR, CDR2 FQNEAQ (reference sequence). The CDR3 region is CASSFGQGVDRGYGYTF. The CDR3 nucleotides read TGTGCCAGCAGTTTCGGACAGGGGGTCGACCGGGGCTATGGCTACACCTTC.

The CDR3 DNA reads as TGCGCCAGCTCAAGCCCCTTGGCAGGGACAGATACGCAGTATTTT. Translating it yields CASSSPLAGTDTQYF. This rearrangement joins TRBV4-1 to TRBJ2-3, with D tentatively TRBD1 (5 bases). CDR3 length equals 15 residues. Germline V gene sequence: CDR1 MGHRA, CDR2 YSYEKL. Trimming stripped 8 bases from V and 3 bases from J, with 18 bases between.

V and J are TRBV7-8 and TRBJ1-3; unclear D gene. The ends were cut back, 2 bases at V and 0 bases at J, with 8 bases in the middle. The CDR3 totals 15 residues. Per the germline V gene, CDR1 is SGHVS and CDR2 is FQNEAQ. In nucleotides, the CDR3 is TGTGCCAGCAGCTTAAGCGGAGACTCTGGAAACACCATATATTTT. This encodes CASSLSGDSGNTIYF.

This chain connects TRBV5-6 to TRBJ2-5, with D perhaps TRBD2 (5 bases). Germline V gives CDR1 SGHDT, CDR2 YYEEEE. V lost 1 base to trimming and J lost 5 bases, with 18 bases between them. CDR3 length: 16 amino acids. CDR3 residues: CASSLRSLFAGETQYF. CDR3 nucleotides: TGTGCCAGCAGCTTGAGGAGTTTATTCGCGGGCGAGACCCAGTACTTC.